These 25 T cell receptor beta chains came from one sample sequenced in a study of blood T cells in healthy people across ages. A second about 7 to 12 cycle PCR used barcoded and J-beta primers. TCRdb re-derived calls from the 5' RACE reads in MiXCR, one entry per CDR3 protein. The sample has approximately 1,000,000 distinct CDR3 sequences, 35% to 40% seen once. Sequences were obtained from blood. These TCRs come from a man between 18 and 29 years old in good health.

The V gene is TRBV20-1, the J gene TRBJ2-2; the match to TRBD1 covers 10 bases. The CDR3 runs to 15 residues. V gave up 4 bases and J gave up 7 bases; unmatched junction bases: 9. Germline CDR1 is DFQATT and CDR2 is SNEGSKA (reference sequence). The CDR3 DNA sequence: TGCAGTGCTATCCCCTGGACAGGGGGGGTCGGGGAGCTGTTTTTT. As protein: CSAIPWTGGVGELFF.

This chain joins TRBV18 and TRBJ2-5; D not resolved. V was pared by 3 bases and J by 2 bases, with 7 bases between. Germline V gene data show CDR1 as KGHSH and CDR2 as LQKENI. The CDR3 is 13 residues long. CDR3 DNA: TGTGCCAGCTCACCTCCTACACAAGAGACCCAGTACTTC. It codes for CASSPPTQETQYF.

This clonotype occurred a few times. This sequence joins TRBV10-3 and TRBJ2-5, with D uncertain. The CDR3 is 14 residues long. V shed 6 bases and J shed 3 bases, with 14 bases lying between them. Germline V lookup: CDR1 ENHRY, CDR2 SYGVKD. The CDR3 bases are TGTGCCATCAGGGAGACAAGAGGAAAAGAGACCCAGTACTTC. This codes for CAIRETRGKETQYF.

This clonotype has at least ten counts. The chain joins TRBV20-1 to TRBJ2-5; the D gene could be TRBD1 or TRBD2 (5 bases each). The CDR3 runs 13 residues. Per germline, CDR1 DFQATT and CDR2 SNEGSKA (reference sequence). V lost 1 base and J lost 6, with 12 bases in between. The CDR3 is CSARGLGPQTQYF. DNA for the CDR3: TGCAGTGCTAGAGGGCTGGGACCACAGACCCAGTACTTC.

This chain joins TRBV7-2 and TRBJ1-5; tentative D call: TRBD1 (6 bases). The CDR3 loop spans 17 amino acids. The germline CDR1 and CDR2 sequences are SGHTA and FQGNSA. V lost 5 bases and J 2 bases, leaving 19 bases between the germline ends. For the CDR3, the DNA is TGTGCCAGCAGCCAAAGGGGTAGGACAGTTGGCAATCAGCCCCAGCATTTT. Protein: CASSQRGRTVGNQPQHF.

This clonotype was detected only a few times. The chain recombines TRBV7-2 with TRBJ2-1; D tentatively fits TRBD1 or TRBD2 (5 bases each). Trimming stripped 5 bases from V and 7 bases from J, with 18 bases between. This CDR3 is 15 amino acids long. Germline CDR1 and CDR2: SGHTA and FQGNSA. CDR3 coding DNA: TGTGCCAGCAGCCCAGTGCAGGGCGGGTGGAATGAGCAGTTCTTC. Its translation: CASSPVQGGWNEQFF.

The CDR3 spells CASSLLAGEITRLADTQYF. As DNA, the CDR3 is TGTGCCAGCAGCCTACTAGCGGGGGAGATAACCCGTCTGGCAGATACGCAGTATTTT. The chain joins TRBV3-1 to TRBJ2-3; TRBD2 agrees at 11 bases. V trimming: 4 bases; J trimming: 4 bases; junction bases outside the gene matches: 16. Germline lookup yields CDR1 LGHDT and CDR2 YNNKEL (reference sequence). The CDR3 is 19 residues long.

The V call is TRBV3-1, the J call TRBJ2-7; D is possibly TRBD1 (7 bases). Germline CDR1 LGHDT, CDR2 YNNKEL (reference sequence). This CDR3 has 14 amino acids. Trimming left V 2 bases short and J 4 bases short, with 12 bases between. The CDR3 region has the DNA TGTGCCAGCAGCCAATCACAGGGGAGGTACGAGCAGTACTTC. This translates into CASSQSQGRYEQYF.

V and J are TRBV2 and TRBJ2-1; the D gene could be TRBD1 or TRBD2 (5 bases each). The assigned J gene may be wrong: the sequence end matches TRBJ2-7 better. This CDR3 comprises 12 residues. Germline values: CDR1 SNHLY, CDR2 FYNNEI. The CDR3 region has the DNA TGTGCCAGTCCCGAGGGGTACAATGAGCAGTACTTC. It is translated as CASPEGYNEQYF.

The chain is built from TRBV27 and TRBJ1-4; tentatively, D is TRBD1 (6 bases). From germline, CDR1 is MNHEY and CDR2 SMNVEV (reference sequence). V lost 5 bases and J 5 bases, leaving 18 bases between the germline ends. This CDR3 is built from 16 residues. CDR3 DNA: TGTGCCAGCAGTCCTATCTCCGGGACACCAAATGAAAAACTGTTTTTT. This sequence encodes CASSPISGTPNEKLFF.

This clonotype was picked up many times. V and J are TRBV7-2 and TRBJ2-1, with D possibly being TRBD1 (5 bases). The germline V gene encodes CDR1 SGHTA and CDR2 FQGNSA. The CDR3 loop spans 14 amino acids. The V end lost 3 bases, the J end lost 6 bases, and 12 bases lay between the germline ends. The DNA for the CDR3 is TGTGCCAGCAGCTTTATCAGGGATATCAATGAGCAGTTCTTC. Protein: CASSFIRDINEQFF.

This clonotype was counted between two and nine times. The V and J genes are TRBV5-1 and TRBJ2-2; no definite D call. The germline V and J ends were trimmed by 9 bases and 2 bases, with 14 bases remaining between them. Germline V gives CDR1 SGHRS, CDR2 YFSETQ. The CDR3 runs 14 residues. The CDR3 coding sequence is TGCGCCACCCAAAGGGCAGATAACACCGGGGAGCTGTTTTTT. As protein: CATQRADNTGELFF.

The chain employs TRBV12-3 or TRBV12-4 and TRBJ1-2, with TRBD1 as a possible D gene (5 bases). The germline V and J ends were trimmed by 5 bases and 7 bases, with 14 bases remaining between them. The CDR3 spans 13 residues. In DNA form, the CDR3 reads TGTGCCAGCAGTAGGGGAGTAGGCGCTGGCTACACCTTC. Translated: CASSRGVGAGYTF.

This clonotype turned up a few times. The gene calls are TRBV20-1 and TRBJ2-5; no clear D gene. The CDR3 consists of 11 residues. Germline loops: CDR1 DFQATT, CDR2 SNEGSKA (reference sequence). Trimming left V 6 bases short and J 1 base short, with 6 bases between. The CDR3 DNA sequence: TGCAGTGCGGCGGCCCAAGAGACCCAGTACTTC. The encoded protein is CSAAAQETQYF.

This clonotype was recorded only once. The CDR3 here is CASSFYGANTEAFF. The CDR3, as DNA: TGTGCCAGCAGCTTTTATGGGGCGAACACTGAAGCTTTCTTT. The chain is built from TRBV7-9 and TRBJ1-1, with TRBD1 as a possible D gene (5 bases). In germline, CDR1 is SEHNR, CDR2 FQNEAQ (reference sequence). V lost 3 bases, J lost 1 base, and 9 bases lay in between. This CDR3 has 14 residues. Drawing the rest from reference TRBV7-9 and TRBJ1-1, the complete variable domain is DTGVSQNPRHKITKRGQNVTFRCDPISEHNRLYWYRQTLGQGPEFLTYFQNEAQLEKSRLLSDRFSAERPKGSFSTLEIQRTEQGDSAMYLCASSFYGANTEAFFGQGTRLTVV.

V and J are TRBV5-1 and TRBJ1-5; 8 positions match TRBD1. The CDR3 extends over 16 amino acids. CDR1 and CDR2 (germline): SGHRS, YFSETQ. Trimming at V came to 4 bases and at J to 0 bases, leaving 6 bases not matched to a gene. CDR3 DNA sequence: TGCGCCAGCAGCGAAGGGACAGGAAATAGCAATCAGCCCCAGCATTTT. Its protein product is CASSEGTGNSNQPQHF. The whole variable domain, filled in from reference TRBV5-1 and TRBJ1-5, reads KAGVTQTPRYLIKTRGQQVTLSCSPISGHRSVSWYQQTPGQGLQFLFEYFSETQRNKGNFPGRFSGRQFSNSRSEMNVSTLELGDSALYLCASSEGTGNSNQPQHFGDGTRLSIL.

The J gene is TRBJ2-1, the V gene TRBV12-3 or TRBV12-4; 9 bases line up with TRBD1. Trimming removed 1 base from V and 9 bases from J; junction bases left unmatched: 10. This CDR3 spans 16 amino acids. CDR3 nucleotide sequence: TGTGCCAGCAGTTTAGTTTCCGGGACAGGGAATACTGAGCAGTTCTTC. Its translation is CASSLVSGTGNTEQFF.

This sequence joins TRBV7-9 and TRBJ2-7, with D perhaps TRBD2 (6 bases). Germline assignment: CDR1 SEHNR and CDR2 FQNEAQ (reference sequence). The CDR3 covers 14 residues. Between the trimmed V and J ends, which lost 2 bases and 4 bases, there was a span of 12 bases. CDR3 sequence: CASSLFAGSYEQYF. In DNA form, the CDR3 reads TGTGCCAGCAGCTTATTCGCGGGGAGTTACGAGCAGTACTTC.

Comment on this clonotype: At one end the junction does not follow the germline gene, possibly because of a read error. The chain carries TRBV7-9 and TRBJ2-3, with TRBD1 matching over 10 bases. The CDR3 contains 14 residues. Germline V gene sequence: CDR1 SEHNR, CDR2 FQNEAQ (reference sequence). CDR3 protein: CAGSGTGVGDTQYF. DNA for the CDR3: TGTGCCGGCAGTGGGACAGGGGTTGGAGATACGCAGTATTTT.

The chain joins TRBV4-3 to TRBJ2-6; no firm D call. V was pared by 5 bases and J by 0 bases, with 17 bases between. Germline V CDR1 and CDR2: LGHNA, YSLEER. This CDR3 has 18 amino acids. This chain's CDR3 is CASSIGSYGNSGANVLTF. The CDR3 DNA reads as TGCGCCAGCAGCATCGGGTCTTACGGCAACTCTGGGGCCAACGTCCTGACTTTC.

The genes are TRBV5-1 and TRBJ1-2; D is ambiguous. CDR1 is SGHRS, CDR2 YFSETQ, per germline. The CDR3 totals 12 residues. The V end was cut by 0 bases, the J end by 6 bases, with 6 bases between. CDR3 region: CASSLERNGYTF. CDR3 DNA: TGCGCCAGCAGCTTGGAGCGGAATGGCTACACCTTC.

The chain has TRBV6-1 and TRBJ2-1; D is perhaps TRBD1 (6 bases). The V gene's germline CDR1 is MNHNS and CDR2 SASEGT. V lost 1 base and J lost 5, with 12 bases in between. The CDR3 contains 15 residues. In nucleotides, the CDR3 is TGTGCCAGCAGTGAAGTGTGGGGGCCCGACAATGAGCAGTTCTTC. This translates into CASSEVWGPDNEQFF.

This clonotype has just one count. The genes are TRBV12-3 or TRBV12-4 and TRBJ1-2; TRBD1 aligns across 10 bases. CDR3 size: 15 residues. After removal of 7 bases from V and 0 bases from J, the junction contained 5 bases not matched to a gene. CDR3 nucleotides: TGTGCCAGCAAGGGGACAGGGGCTCCTAACTATGGCTACACCTTC. Protein sequence: CASKGTGAPNYGYTF.

This clonotype was seen repeatedly, ten times or more. The rearrangement uses TRBV6-4 and TRBJ1-4, with 8 bases lining up with TRBD1. V lost 5 bases, J lost 7 bases, and 3 bases stayed unmatched. The CDR3 loop spans 13 amino acids. The V gene's germline CDR1 is MRHNA and CDR2 SNTAGT. CDR3 in amino acids: CASSRDRGEKLFF. The CDR3 DNA is TGTGCCAGCAGTCGCGACAGGGGTGAAAAACTGTTTTTT.

This CDR3 is CASSSFSTSKEAQYF. The CDR3 DNA reads TGTGCCAGCAGCTCCTTCTCGACTAGCAAAGAGGCCCAGTACTTC. The V and J genes are TRBV12-3 or TRBV12-4 and TRBJ2-7; TRBD2 matches at 7 bases. The trim removed 6 bases at V and 10 bases at J, leaving 18 bases unmatched. CDR3 length: 15 residues.